The 22 T cell receptor beta chains listed next were all sequenced from one sample in a study of cytomegalovirus exposure and HLA in healthy donors. Amplification used 60 Vbeta primers and 13 Jbeta primers. Assay: immunoSEQ multiplex PCR; the TCRdb copy retains only in-frame clones and omits some. Among tens of thousands of clones listed, approximately 70% were seen once. The sample taken for sequencing was PBMCs. These TCRs come from a young man in good health and CMV-seronegative.

This rearrangement joins TRBV11-2 to TRBJ1-1; possibly TRBD1 for D (5 bases). V dropped 4 bases and J dropped 7 bases, with 10 bases sitting between them. From germline, CDR1 is SGHAT and CDR2 FQNNGV. The length of the CDR3 is 12 residues. CDR3 protein: CASSYGGGEAFF. The CDR3 nucleotides read TGTGCCAGCAGCTACGGCGGGGGTGAAGCTTTCTTT. Together with reference TRBV11-2 and TRBJ1-1, the CDR3 gives the full variable domain: EAGVAQSPRYKIIEKRQSVAFWCNPISGHATLYWYQQILGQGPKLLIQFQNNGVVDDSQLPKDRFSAERLKGVDSTLKIQPAKLEDSAVYLCASSYGGGEAFFGQGTRLTVV.

This clone was observed a single time. The V gene is TRBV7-6, the J gene TRBJ2-5, with 7 nucleotides matching TRBD1. CDR1 and CDR2 (germline): SGHVS, FNYEAQ. The CDR3 has 16 amino acids. V was clipped by 1 base and J by 5 bases; unmatched bases: 10. This chain's CDR3 is CASSLDRGSVGETQYF. The CDR3 coding sequence is TGTGCCAGCAGCTTAGACAGGGGAAGTGTCGGGGAGACCCAGTACTTC.

In its sample, this clone was seen once. The gene calls are TRBV5-1 and TRBJ2-7; 8 bases align to TRBD1. The germline V gene has CDR1 SGHRS and CDR2 YFSETQ. This CDR3 is built from 16 residues. V was pared by 2 bases and J by 7 bases, with 14 bases of the junction left unmatched. CDR3 coding DNA: TGCGCCAGCAGCTTCGATTTTGACAGGGGTCAGGGGGAGCAGTACTTC. Protein sequence: CASSFDFDRGQGEQYF. The variable domain in full, completed from reference TRBV5-1 and TRBJ2-7, reads KAGVTQTPRYLIKTRGQQVTLSCSPISGHRSVSWYQQTPGQGLQFLFEYFSETQRNKGNFPGRFSGRQFSNSRSEMNVSTLELGDSALYLCASSFDFDRGQGEQYFGPGTRLTVT.

J is TRBJ1-2 and V is TRBV2, with D possibly TRBD1 on 6 matching bases. This CDR3 is built from 15 residues. The germline V gene has CDR1 SNHLY and CDR2 FYNNEI. The V end was cut by 4 bases, the J end by 4 bases, with 16 bases between. CDR3 bases: TGTGCCAGCAGTGGATCAATACAGGGTGTCTATGGCTACACCTTC. Translating gives CASSGSIQGVYGYTF.

This clone occurred once. As DNA, the CDR3 is TGTGCCAGTAGTATAGTTAACCTGCGGTATGGCTACACCTTC. It yields the protein CASSIVNLRYGYTF. This rearrangement joins TRBV19 to TRBJ1-2; the D is unclear. The CDR3 has 14 residues. From germline, CDR1 is LNHDA and CDR2 SQIVND (reference sequence). Trimming removed 1 base at V and 5 bases at J, with 11 bases between.

This clone was seen only a few times. V is TRBV5-1 and J is TRBJ1-1, with 7 bases identical to TRBD1. Germline CDR1 is SGHRS and CDR2 is YFSETQ. The CDR3 consists of 18 residues. The V gene end was trimmed by 3 bases and the J gene end by 1 base; junction bases not matched to a gene: 15. The DNA of the CDR3 is TGCGCCAGCAGCTCACCCGGGACAGAAAGCAAGAAGAACACTGAAGCTTTCTTT. This gives the protein CASSSPGTESKKNTEAFF.

In this sample, this clone turned up a few times. At one of its ends the junction is not consistent with the germline gene, which may arise from a read error. The chain employs TRBV2 and TRBJ2-7; perhaps TRBD1 as D (5 bases). In germline, CDR1 is SNHLY, CDR2 FYNNEI. This CDR3 contains 14 residues. CDR3 nucleotides: TGTGCCATCAGTGAAGAGAAACCACAGGTAGAGCAGTACTTC. It yields the protein CAISEEKPQVEQYF. Variable domain in full (rest from reference TRBV2 and TRBJ2-7): EPEVTQTPSHQVTQMGQEVILRCVPISNHLYFYWYRQILGQKVEFLVSFYNNEISEKSEIFDDQFSVERPDGSNFTLKIRSTKLEDSAMYFCAISEEKPQVEQYFGPGTRLTVT.

This chain uses TRBV28 with TRBJ1-5; D ambiguous. Germline CDR1 and CDR2: MDHEN and SYDVKM. The length of the CDR3 is 13 residues. The V and J ends lost 3 bases and 5 bases respectively, with 8 bases between them. The CDR3 reads CASSFPTHQPQHF. The CDR3 nucleotides read TGTGCCAGCAGTTTCCCGACACATCAGCCCCAGCATTTT.

In DNA form, the CDR3 reads TGCGCCAGCAGCTTGGTTCCAGATTCCTACGAGCAGTACTTC. Residues: CASSLVPDSYEQYF. The chain employs TRBV5-1 and TRBJ2-7; no definite D call. CDR1 and CDR2 from the germline V gene are SGHRS and YFSETQ. V lost 0 bases to trimming and J lost 1 base, with 8 bases between them. This CDR3 comprises 14 residues.

The J gene is TRBJ1-2, the V gene TRBV10-2; no clear D. This CDR3 is 11 amino acids long. In germline, CDR1 is WSHSY, CDR2 SAAADI. With 3 bases removed from V and 11 bases from J, the gap between germline ends came to 10 bases. The CDR3 protein is CASSDPPRYTF. Here the CDR3 DNA reads TGCGCCAGCAGTGACCCCCCGCGATACACCTTC.

CDR3 sequence: CASSRTSGTSTDTQYF. In DNA form, the CDR3 reads TGTGCCAGCAGCCGGACTAGCGGTACTAGCACAGATACGCAGTATTTT. The V call is TRBV7-9, the J call TRBJ2-3; 10 bases match TRBD2. Germline V lookup: CDR1 SEHNR, CDR2 FQNEAQ (reference sequence). The V gene end was trimmed by 5 bases and the J gene end by 0 bases; junction bases not matched to a gene: 5. The CDR3 spans 16 residues.

The chain joins TRBV19 to TRBJ1-4; D remains unclear. The CDR3 is 15 residues long. V was pared by 0 bases and J by 8 bases, with 13 bases between. The germline gives CDR1 LNHDA, CDR2 SQIVND (reference sequence). CDR3 sequence (DNA): TGTGCCAGTAGTATAGAGTCACGGAGCCGCGAAAAACTGTTTTTT. Translating it yields CASSIESRSREKLFF.

The V gene is TRBV30, the J gene TRBJ2-7; unclear D gene. In germline, CDR1 is GTSNPN, CDR2 SVGIG (reference sequence). V dropped 0 bases and J dropped 1 base, with 7 bases sitting between them. This CDR3 region has 13 residues. In DNA, the CDR3 is TGTGCCTGGAGTGTACTCCTTTCCTACGAGCAGTACTTC. Its translation: CAWSVLLSYEQYF.

The rearrangement joins TRBV5-4 to TRBJ2-7, with 9 bases identical to TRBD1. V lost 4 bases to trimming and J lost 2 bases; unmatched junction nucleotides: 7. Germline assignment: CDR1 SGHNT and CDR2 YYREEE (reference sequence). This CDR3 contains 15 residues. CDR3 protein: CASSTGTGPTYEQYF. CDR3 nucleotides: TGTGCCAGCAGCACCGGGACAGGGCCAACCTACGAGCAGTACTTC. The entire variable domain, with the rest obtained from reference TRBV5-4 and TRBJ2-7, is as follows: ETGVTQSPTHLIKTRGQQVTLRCSSQSGHNTVSWYQQALGQGPQFIFQYYREEENGRGNFPPRFSGLQFPNYSSELNVNALELDDSALYLCASSTGTGPTYEQYFGPGTRLTVT.

V usage is TRBV7-6 and J usage is TRBJ2-2, with TRBD2 matching over 8 bases. This CDR3 has 17 residues. Germline CDR1 and CDR2: SGHVS and FNYEAQ. V dropped 0 bases and J dropped 3; count of bases not matched to a gene: 6. This CDR3 is CASSLAASGRYTGELFF. CDR3 DNA sequence: TGTGCCAGCAGCTTAGCCGCTAGCGGGCGATACACCGGGGAGCTGTTTTTT.

The chain couples TRBV9 to TRBJ2-3; 12 bases fit TRBD2. This CDR3 has 17 amino acids. Losses at the gene ends were 3 bases for V and 2 bases for J; bases not matched to a gene: 7. The V gene's germline CDR1 is SGDLS and CDR2 YYNGEE. For the CDR3, the DNA is TGTGCCAGCAGCGCCTCTAGCGGGAGGGCCCCCACAGATACGCAGTATTTT. Amino acid sequence: CASSASSGRAPTDTQYF.

Comment on this clone: No conserved phenylalanine or tryptophan is present at the end of the CDR3, so a read error is the likely explanation. V and J are TRBV30 and TRBJ1-5; 9 nucleotides align to TRBD1. The CDR3 spans 15 residues. Germline V gene data show CDR1 as GTSNPN and CDR2 as SVGIG (reference sequence). V shed 3 bases and J 5 bases; nucleotides not matched to a gene: 8. The CDR3 region has the DNA TGTGCCTGGAGGGGACAGGGTCCTCTAGATCAGCCCCAGCATGTT. The encoded protein is CAWRGQGPLDQPQHV.

The chain has TRBV5-4 and TRBJ2-3; 7 bases fit TRBD2. V trimming: 4 bases; J trimming: 2 bases; junction bases outside the gene matches: 7. This CDR3 spans 15 amino acids. From germline, CDR1 is SGHNT and CDR2 YYREEE (reference sequence). The CDR3 DNA reads as TGTGCCAGCAGCCCCACTAGCGAATACACAGATACGCAGTATTTT. Amino acids: CASSPTSEYTDTQYF.

The rearrangement joins TRBV4-1 to TRBJ2-5, with 12 bases that match TRBD2. CDR1 and CDR2 (germline): MGHRA, YSYEKL. V lost 4 bases and J lost 4; bases outside the gene matches: 7. The CDR3 is 16 residues long. As DNA, the CDR3 is TGCGCCAGCAGCCTTCGGACTAGCGGGACTACAGAGACCCAGTACTTC. Protein product: CASSLRTSGTTETQYF.

The chain employs TRBV10-1 and TRBJ2-1, with 10 bases fitting TRBD2. The germline CDR1 and CDR2 sequences are WNHNN and SYGVQD (reference sequence). After removal of 4 bases from V and 3 bases from J, the junction contained 6 bases not matched to a gene. The CDR3 consists of 16 residues. CDR3 nucleotides: TGCGCCAGCAGTGTAAGCGGGAGGGCCCGCTACAATGAGCAGTTCTTC. It is translated as CASSVSGRARYNEQFF.

This clone was picked up a small number of times. Because it lacks the conserved phenylalanine or tryptophan at the end, this CDR3 is likely a read error. The chain joins TRBV6-5 to TRBJ2-3; perhaps TRBD1 as D (6 bases). The V gene's germline CDR1 is MNHEY and CDR2 SVGAGI. The CDR3 is 12 amino acids. Trimming stripped 6 bases from V and 4 bases from J, with 8 bases between. CDR3 nucleotides: TGTGCCAGCAGACAGGGCCCAGATACGCAGTATGTT. It translates to CASRQGPDTQYV.

This clone was counted a single time. This sequence joins TRBV30 and TRBJ1-1; the D gene is possibly TRBD1 (5 bases). Trimming took 2 bases from V and 4 from J, leaving 11 bases between them. The CDR3 covers 13 residues. Germline lookup yields CDR1 GTSNPN and CDR2 SVGIG (reference sequence). The CDR3 loop is CAWSTGGATEAFF. In nucleotides, the CDR3 is TGTGCCTGGAGTACAGGAGGGGCCACTGAAGCTTTCTTT.